Presented here are 2 T cell receptor beta chains from one specimen sequenced in a study of T-cell reconstitution after alpha-beta-depleted transplantation in children. As it was prepared, the TCRbeta library received unique molecular identifiers. TCRdb re-called the PCR reads through MiXCR, storing one row per CDR3 protein. The data contain approximately 130,000 distinct CDR3 sequences, about 9.5% of them singletons. The sample here was PBMCs, mostly from graft donor cells, taken 180 days after TCRalphabeta/CD19-depleted stem cell transplant. The receptors come from a girl under three years old who had a stem cell transplant for combined immunodeficiency, so the T cells may come from the graft donor.

The V gene is TRBV19, the J gene TRBJ2-7; D not resolved. Trimming took off 5 bases at V and 3 bases at J, with 17 bases between the two ends. The CDR3 has 15 amino acids. CDR1 and CDR2 (germline): LNHDA, SQIVND (reference sequence). Here the CDR3 reads CASSRRDQAGYEQYF. For the CDR3, the DNA is TGTGCCAGTAGTCGCCGAGACCAGGCTGGCTACGAGCAGTACTTC. Using reference TRBV19 and TRBJ2-7 for the parts outside the CDR3, the full variable domain is DGGITQSPKYLFRKEGQNVTLSCEQNLNHDAMYWYRQDPGQGLRLIYYSQIVNDFQKGDIAEGYSVSREKKESFPLTVTSAQKNPTAFYLCASSRRDQAGYEQYFGPGTRLTVT.

This clonotype was detected a few times. The genes are TRBV20-1 and TRBJ1-5; possible D gene TRBD1, 6 bases. Trimming removed 7 bases at V and 1 base at J, with 14 bases between. From germline, CDR1 is DFQATT and CDR2 SNEGSKA (reference sequence). This CDR3 has 14 residues. For the CDR3, the DNA is TGCAGTGTCAGGGGCAGGGGCAGCAATCAGCCCCAGCATTTT. This gives the protein CSVRGRGSNQPQHF.